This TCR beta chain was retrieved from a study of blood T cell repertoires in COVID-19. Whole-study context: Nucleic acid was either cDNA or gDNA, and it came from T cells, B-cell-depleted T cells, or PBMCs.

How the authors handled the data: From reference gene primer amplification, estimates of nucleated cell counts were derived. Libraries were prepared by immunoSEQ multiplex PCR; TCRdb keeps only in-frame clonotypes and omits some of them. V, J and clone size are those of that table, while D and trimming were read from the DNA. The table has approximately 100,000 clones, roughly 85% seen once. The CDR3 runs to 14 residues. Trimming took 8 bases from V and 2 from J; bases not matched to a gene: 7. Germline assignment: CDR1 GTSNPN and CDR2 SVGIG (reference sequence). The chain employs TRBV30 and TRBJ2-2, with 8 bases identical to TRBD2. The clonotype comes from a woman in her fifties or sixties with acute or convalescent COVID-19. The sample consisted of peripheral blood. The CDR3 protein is CAGLTSGNTGELFF. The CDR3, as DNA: TGTGCCGGACTCACTAGCGGTAACACCGGGGAGCTGTTTTTT.